Detailed here is one TCR beta chain. The data originate from a study of blood T cell repertoires in COVID-19. The overall study: Samples representing acute and convalescent COVID-19 were sourced from the United States, Italy and Spain. PBMCs, B-cell-depleted T cells, or T cells were the source of the cDNA or gDNA that made up the material.

The CDR3 is 18 amino acids. The germline CDR1 and CDR2 sequences are KGHSH and LQKENI. The V end was cut by 3 bases, the J end by 0 bases, with 17 bases between. In the source study's methods: Reference gene primers were amplified, and this amplification served to estimate nucleated cell counts. This table comes from immunoSEQ multiplex PCR, and its TCRdb copy is limited to in-frame clones, with some not included. D and trimming were read from the DNA, whereas the V and J calls and clone size are those reported in that table. Here the sample spans more than 110,000 clones, roughly 85% being singletons.

The source is a man aged 45-65 years with acute or convalescent COVID-19. Sequencing was carried out using peripheral blood. The V gene is TRBV18, the J gene TRBJ1-4, with D perhaps matching TRBD1 (6 bases). CDR3 sequence: CASSPLGAASATNEKLFF. DNA for the CDR3: TGTGCCAGCTCACCCCTGGGGGCAGCTTCTGCAACTAATGAAAAACTGTTTTTT.